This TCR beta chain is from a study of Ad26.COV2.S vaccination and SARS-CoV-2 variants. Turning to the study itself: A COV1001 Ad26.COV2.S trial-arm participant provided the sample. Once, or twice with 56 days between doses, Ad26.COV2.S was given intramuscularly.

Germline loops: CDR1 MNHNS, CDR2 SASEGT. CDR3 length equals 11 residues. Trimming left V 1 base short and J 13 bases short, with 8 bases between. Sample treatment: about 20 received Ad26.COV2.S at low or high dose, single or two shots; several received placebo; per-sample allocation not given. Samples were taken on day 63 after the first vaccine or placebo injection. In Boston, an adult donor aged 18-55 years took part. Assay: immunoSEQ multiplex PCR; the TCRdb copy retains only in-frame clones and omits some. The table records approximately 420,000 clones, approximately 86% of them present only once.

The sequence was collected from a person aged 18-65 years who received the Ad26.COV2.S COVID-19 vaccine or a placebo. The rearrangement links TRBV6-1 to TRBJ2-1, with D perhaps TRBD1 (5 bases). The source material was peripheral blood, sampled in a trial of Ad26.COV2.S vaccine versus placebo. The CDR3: CASSEVQGQFF. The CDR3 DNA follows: TGTGCCAGCAGTGAAGTTCAGGGACAGTTCTTC.